These 23 T cell receptor beta chains were sequenced from one sample in a study of shared clonotypes between healthy human individuals. Data came from immunoSEQ multiplex PCR; TCRdb stores just in-frame clones and leaves some out. The table has approximately 980,000 clones, 60% to 85% seen once; the top ten hold approximately 1.5%. The sequenced sample was memory CD4+ T cells sorted from blood. The subset: CD45RA-negative fraction. The receptor set was obtained from a man between 18 and 35 years old in good health.

With respect to this clone: Other DNA sequences in the sample encode the same CDR3. J is TRBJ2-3 and V is TRBV18; D is undetermined. V lost 3 bases, J lost 1 base, and 5 bases lay in between. In germline, CDR1 is KGHSH, CDR2 LQKENI. The CDR3 totals 13 residues. CDR3 in DNA: TGTGCCAGCTCACCCCCTGGCACAGATACGCAGTATTTT. Translating it yields CASSPPGTDTQYF.

The gene calls are TRBV5-1 and TRBJ2-2, with 10 bases lining up with TRBD1. CDR3 size: 15 residues. Trimming removed 3 bases from V and 13 bases from J; junction bases left unmatched: 12. CDR1 and CDR2 from the germline V gene are SGHRS and YFSETQ. CDR3 amino acids: CASSSGQGPLGGLFF. CDR3 coding DNA: TGCGCCAGCAGCTCGGGACAGGGGCCCCTCGGAGGGCTGTTTTTT. The full variable domain, with the rest looked up from reference TRBV5-1 and TRBJ2-2, is KAGVTQTPRYLIKTRGQQVTLSCSPISGHRSVSWYQQTPGQGLQFLFEYFSETQRNKGNFPGRFSGRQFSNSRSEMNVSTLELGDSALYLCASSSGQGPLGGLFFGEGSRLTVL.

The V and J genes are TRBV6-1 and TRBJ1-5; a weak D match, TRBD1 (5 bases). V was cut by 1 base and J by 1 base, with 5 bases left in between. There are 14 residues in the CDR3. The germline V gene encodes CDR1 MNHNS and CDR2 SASEGT. DNA of the CDR3: TGTGCCAGCAGTGAAGACAGGAGCAATCAGCCCCAGCATTTT. Translated, it gives CASSEDRSNQPQHF.

The sample holds one count of this clone. V gene TRBV25-1 combines with J gene TRBJ2-7; D is unclear. Trimming removed 6 bases from V and 0 bases from J, with 12 bases in between. The CDR3 runs to 14 residues. CDR1 MGHDK and CDR2 SYGVNS come from the germline V gene. The CDR3 protein is CASSSTIGSYEQYF. In DNA form, the CDR3 reads TGTGCCAGCAGCTCGACGATAGGCTCCTACGAGCAGTACTTC.

V usage is TRBV6-6 and J usage is TRBJ2-7; unclear D gene. Germline CDR1 is MNHNY and CDR2 is SVGAGI (reference sequence). V lost 8 bases to trimming and J lost 0 bases, with 11 bases between them. The CDR3 is 13 amino acids. CDR3 nucleotide sequence: TGTGCCAGCCTAGGCCGGGTCTCCTACGAGCAGTACTTC. This sequence encodes CASLGRVSYEQYF.

This clone was detected only a few times. Mismatch with germline at one junction end may stem from a read error. The chain joins TRBV6-1 to TRBJ2-7; weak D call: TRBD2 (6 bases). The germline CDR1 and CDR2 sequences are MNHNS and SASEGT. CDR3 size: 12 residues. CDR3: CASSEYPSTGTF. DNA of the CDR3: TGTGCCAGCAGTGAGTACCCGTCAACTGGGACTTTC.

The chain links TRBV2 to TRBJ1-1, with D unresolved. The CDR3 spans 13 residues. Germline V gene data show CDR1 as SNHLY and CDR2 as FYNNEI. The ends were cut back, 7 bases at V and 1 base at J, with 10 bases in the middle. For the CDR3, the DNA is TGTGCCAGCAAAACAGAATCGAACACTGAAGCTTTCTTT. Its protein product is CASKTESNTEAFF.

This chain uses TRBV7-2 with TRBJ2-5, with D unclear. Per the germline V gene, CDR1 is SGHTA and CDR2 is FQGNSA. V was pared by 5 bases and J by 5 bases, with 15 bases between. There are 14 residues in the CDR3. Here the CDR3 reads CASSPDPLRETQYF. Written as DNA, the CDR3 is TGTGCCAGCAGCCCGGACCCCTTGAGGGAGACCCAGTACTTC.

This chain links TRBV7-3 with TRBJ1-1; D unclear. Per germline, CDR1 SGHTA and CDR2 FQGTGA. The CDR3 extends over 16 amino acids. V was trimmed by 4 bases and J by 1 base, leaving 16 bases between them. Written as DNA, the CDR3 is TGTGCCAGCAGCTCTACCCCCAACCAACCGAACACTGAAGCTTTCTTT. Translated: CASSSTPNQPNTEAFF.

The rearrangement joins TRBV5-6 to TRBJ1-5; TRBD1 is a possible D gene (6 bases). The V end lost 4 bases, the J end lost 3 bases, and 20 bases lay between the germline ends. CDR3 length equals 17 residues. Germline V lookup: CDR1 SGHDT, CDR2 YYEEEE. Here the CDR3 DNA reads TGTGCCAGCAGCGGGGGCGGGTTTCGGGGACTCAATCAGCCCCAGCATTTT. This sequence encodes CASSGGGFRGLNQPQHF.

CDR3 sequence reads: CASSSLAGVRFSYEQYF. CDR3 coding DNA: TGTGCCAGCAGCTCCCTGGCGGGGGTGCGCTTCTCCTACGAGCAGTACTTC. The genes are TRBV13 and TRBJ2-7; 7 nucleotides align to TRBD2. Losses at the gene ends were 4 bases for V and 0 bases for J; bases not matched to a gene: 12. This CDR3 is 17 amino acids long. Germline values: CDR1 PRHDT, CDR2 FYEKMQ (reference sequence). Full variable domain (remainder filled in from reference TRBV13 and TRBJ2-7): AAGVIQSPRHLIKEKRETATLKCYPIPRHDTVYWYQQGPGQDPQFLISFYEKMQSDKGSIPDRFSAQQFSDYHSELNMSSLELGDSALYFCASSSLAGVRFSYEQYFGPGTRLTVT.

The chain employs TRBV5-1 and TRBJ2-7; D ambiguous. Trimming left V 1 base short and J 1 base short, with 12 bases between. Germline CDR1 SGHRS, CDR2 YFSETQ. The CDR3 extends over 15 amino acids. This CDR3 is CASSLYLGNSYEQYF. CDR3 nucleotides: TGCGCCAGCAGCTTGTATCTAGGAAATTCCTACGAGCAGTACTTC.

The rearrangement uses TRBV6-6 and TRBJ1-6, with a tentative D call TRBD1 (5 bases). The ends were cut back, 3 bases at V and 9 bases at J, with 9 bases in the middle. CDR3 length: 13 amino acids. CDR1 is MNHNY and CDR2 is SVGAGI in the germline V gene (reference sequence). The CDR3 sequence is CASSYVGVSPLHF. In DNA form, the CDR3 reads TGTGCCAGCAGTTATGTAGGGGTTTCACCCCTCCACTTT.

This chain connects TRBV5-6 to TRBJ1-2; TRBD1 aligns across 11 bases. The CDR3 spans 17 residues. Germline lookup yields CDR1 SGHDT and CDR2 YYEEEE. V lost 4 bases and J lost 4; bases outside the gene matches: 12. CDR3 in DNA: TGTGCCAGCAGCCCCCGGACAGGGGGCTTTCAGCGCTATGGCTACACCTTC. Translation gives CASSPRTGGFQRYGYTF.

This clone showed up just a few times. The chain links TRBV30 to TRBJ1-1, with D perhaps matching TRBD1 (6 bases). Germline V gene sequence: CDR1 GTSNPN, CDR2 SVGIG (reference sequence). The CDR3 sequence is 13 residues long. Trimming stripped 8 bases from V and 5 bases from J, with 18 bases between. CDR3 amino acids: CAGSMDSGTEAFF. The CDR3 nucleotides read TGTGCCGGAAGTATGGACAGCGGGACTGAAGCTTTCTTT.

The V and J genes are TRBV28 and TRBJ1-4; 7 bases line up with TRBD1. The germline gives CDR1 MDHEN, CDR2 SYDVKM. The CDR3 contains 18 residues. Germline trimming cut 0 bases from V and 7 bases from J; bases unmatched to any gene: 14. This CDR3 reads CASSLWAGGDTRGEKLFF. CDR3 DNA sequence: TGTGCCAGCAGTTTATGGGCAGGGGGGGACACAAGAGGTGAAAAACTGTTTTTT.

This chain uses TRBV5-6 with TRBJ2-7; no clear D gene. Germline lookup yields CDR1 SGHDT and CDR2 YYEEEE. The CDR3 extends over 14 amino acids. Trimming cost V 0 bases and J 6 bases, with 13 bases left between them. The CDR3 sequence is CASSLAPTIGEQYF. The CDR3 region has the DNA TGTGCCAGCAGCTTGGCTCCAACCATTGGCGAGCAGTACTTC.

The chain recombines TRBV2 with TRBJ1-1, with 11 bases matching TRBD1. Germline CDR1 SNHLY, CDR2 FYNNEI. Unmatched junction bases numbered 11, after V lost 4 bases and J lost 4 bases. This CDR3 region has 17 residues. CDR3 residues: CASSGDRGFRMGTEAFF. CDR3 bases: TGTGCCAGCAGTGGGGACAGGGGGTTCAGAATGGGCACTGAAGCTTTCTTT.

V usage is TRBV7-2 and J usage is TRBJ2-5; a possible D gene is TRBD1 (6 bases). The CDR3 length is 15 residues. V was pared by 4 bases and J by 6 bases, with 18 bases between. Germline loops: CDR1 SGHTA, CDR2 FQGNSA. The CDR3 region is CASSWGQGFLKTQYF. The CDR3 nucleotides read TGTGCCAGCAGCTGGGGGCAGGGGTTTCTGAAGACCCAGTACTTC.

The rearrangement joins TRBV7-2 to TRBJ1-1; 8 nucleotides line up with TRBD1. CDR1 is SGHTA and CDR2 is FQGNSA in the germline V gene. V trimming: 1 base; J trimming: 3 bases; junction bases outside the gene matches: 7. The CDR3 sequence is 16 residues long. The CDR3 sequence is CASSLGARDRYTEAFF. As DNA, the CDR3 is TGTGCCAGCAGCTTAGGGGCGAGGGACAGGTACACTGAAGCTTTCTTT.

CDR3 sequence (DNA): TGCGCCAGCAGCCTGCGAACACTACAGGGGATCGGTGAAGCTTTCTTT. Translating gives CASSLRTLQGIGEAFF. This chain joins TRBV4-1 and TRBJ1-1; 7 bases line up with TRBD1. This CDR3 comprises 16 residues. Trimming cost V 4 bases and J 7 bases; bases outside gene matches: 15. Germline CDR1 is MGHRA and CDR2 is YSYEKL.

The chain carries TRBV2 and TRBJ1-3; 8 positions agree with TRBD1. CDR3 length: 14 residues. V was clipped by 6 bases and J by 4 bases; unmatched bases: 5. Germline V CDR1 and CDR2: SNHLY, FYNNEI. In nucleotides, the CDR3 is TGTGCCAGCAGGGACAGGGCGGCAGGAAACACCATATATTTT. Its translation is CASRDRAAGNTIYF. Full variable domain (rest looked up from reference TRBV2 and TRBJ1-3): EPEVTQTPSHQVTQMGQEVILRCVPISNHLYFYWYRQILGQKVEFLVSFYNNEISEKSEIFDDQFSVERPDGSNFTLKIRSTKLEDSAMYFCASRDRAAGNTIYFGEGSWLTVV.

This clone was seen only once. The V and J genes are TRBV2 and TRBJ2-7; TRBD1 agrees at 8 bases. V was pared by 5 bases and J by 5 bases, with 5 bases of the junction left unmatched. The CDR3 sequence is 13 residues long. Germline CDR1 reads SNHLY; CDR2 reads FYNNEI. This chain's CDR3 is CASSLDRVHEQYF. CDR3 nucleotides: TGTGCCAGCAGTCTGGACAGGGTACACGAGCAGTACTTC.